This T cell receptor (beta chain) was observed in a study of blood T cells in healthy people across ages. Combining a sample-barcoded 5' primer with a J-beta primer mix, a second PCR ran for 7 to 11 cycles. Using its own MiXCR run on the 5' RACE reads, TCRdb lists one record per CDR3 protein. Among around 1,000,000 distinct CDR3 sequences listed, about 23% were seen once. V was cut by 1 base and J by 2 bases, with 12 bases left in between. Germline CDR1 and CDR2: LGHNA and YNFKEQ. This CDR3 is 15 amino acids long. Donation came from healthy Caucasian individuals in Russia who were aged about 6 to 90. A few counts support this clonotype. In addition, the sample was reused for a study of T cells of mothers and their children.

The clonotype originates from a girl under 10 years old in good health. The genes are TRBV4-2 and TRBJ2-7, with D possibly matching TRBD1 (5 bases). The sequenced sample consisted of blood. The CDR3 loop reads CASSQVPAGTYEQYF. For the CDR3, the DNA is TGTGCCAGCAGCCAAGTACCCGCAGGGACCTACGAGCAGTACTTC.